The 28 T cell receptor beta chains listed next were all sequenced from one sample in a study of graft-versus-host responses after intestinal transplantation. Produced via immunoSEQ multiplex PCR; TCRdb's table is partial and in-frame only. This table has about 15,000 clones, approximately 89% appearing once. The source was bone marrow, collected nearly 130 days after intestinal transplantation. The origin of the receptors is a human patient who received an intestinal transplant, so some T cells may come from the graft donor.

The V call is TRBV6-6, the J call TRBJ2-5, with 8 nucleotides matching TRBD1. V shed 8 bases, J shed 5 bases, and the junction held 7 bases outside the gene matches. Germline CDR1 MNHNY, CDR2 SVGAGI (reference sequence). This CDR3 is built from 13 residues. CDR3 coding DNA: TGTGCCAGCGAAACAGGGGGAGTGGAGACCCAGTACTTC. It encodes CASETGGVETQYF.

This clone was seen just once. The chain uses TRBV7-8 and TRBJ1-1; D ambiguous. V lost 2 bases and J lost 1, with 11 bases in between. The CDR3 runs to 15 residues. The germline V gene has CDR1 SGHVS and CDR2 FQNEAQ. The CDR3 here is CASSLSGFGNTEAFF. The CDR3 coding sequence is TGTGCCAGCAGCTTAAGTGGGTTTGGGAACACTGAAGCTTTCTTT.

The chain recombines TRBV11-3 with TRBJ2-3; D is unresolved. CDR3 size: 13 residues. The V gene lost 1 base and the J gene lost 5 bases, with 7 bases spanning the gap. Germline V gene lookup returns CDR1 SGHNT and CDR2 YENEEA. CDR3 loop: CASSLGFRDTQYF. CDR3 in DNA: TGTGCCAGCAGCTTAGGTTTCCGAGATACGCAGTATTTT. The full variable domain, in which reference TRBV11-3 and TRBJ2-3 provide the parts outside the CDR3, is EAGVVQSPRYKIIEKKQPVAFWCNPISGHNTLYWYLQNLGQGPELLIRYENEEAVDDSQLPKDRFSAERLKGVDSTLKIQPAELGDSAVYLCASSLGFRDTQYFGPGTRLTVL.

V gene TRBV30 combines with J gene TRBJ2-7, with a possible D match to TRBD2 (5 bases). The CDR3 runs to 14 residues. Germline V gene lookup returns CDR1 GTSNPN and CDR2 SVGIG (reference sequence). Trimming took 1 base from V and 4 from J, leaving 14 bases between them. CDR3 sequence reads: CAWSGKGAMYEQYF. CDR3 coding DNA: TGTGCCTGGAGTGGAAAGGGAGCTATGTACGAGCAGTACTTC.

The chain recombines TRBV6-1 with TRBJ2-5; 12 nucleotides align to TRBD2. The J segment lost 6 bases and the V segment lost 2 bases, leaving 4 bases of the junction unmatched. The CDR3 runs to 15 residues. CDR1 and CDR2 from the germline V gene are MNHNS and SASEGT. The CDR3 DNA follows: TGTGCCAGCAGTGAACTAGCGGGAGGGCCACAGACCCAGTACTTC. Residues: CASSELAGGPQTQYF.

The V and J genes are TRBV27 and TRBJ2-7; 8 nucleotides align to TRBD2. With 2 bases clipped from V and 4 bases from J, the junction kept 1 base outside the gene matches. The germline gives CDR1 MNHEY, CDR2 SMNVEV (reference sequence). This CDR3 contains 13 residues. CDR3 sequence reads: CASSLRGGYEQYF. CDR3 DNA sequence: TGTGCCAGCAGTTTACGGGGGGGTTACGAGCAGTACTTC.

This chain connects TRBV27 to TRBJ1-2, with TRBD1 matching over 8 bases. The CDR3 loop spans 15 amino acids. The V gene end was trimmed by 1 base and the J gene end by 8 bases; junction bases not matched to a gene: 9. Germline-derived CDR1 and CDR2 are MNHEY and SMNVEV (reference sequence). The CDR3 loop reads CASSLYSRTGPGYTF. The CDR3 DNA reads TGTGCCAGCAGTTTATATTCCCGGACAGGGCCCGGCTACACCTTC.

The chain joins TRBV28 to TRBJ2-1; TRBD2 matches at 8 bases. CDR1 and CDR2 from the germline V gene are MDHEN and SYDVKM. V dropped 6 bases and J dropped 4; count of bases not matched to a gene: 8. The CDR3 spans 15 residues. CDR3 residues: CASSPGLDGYNEQFF. In DNA, the CDR3 is TGTGCCAGCAGCCCGGGACTAGACGGGTACAATGAGCAGTTCTTC.

The chain is built from TRBV25-1 and TRBJ2-3; no firm D call. Germline CDR1 is MGHDK and CDR2 is SYGVNS. With 7 bases removed from V and 0 bases from J, the gap between germline ends came to 11 bases. The CDR3 runs 14 residues. CDR3 sequence: CASTGRVSTDTQYF. The CDR3, as DNA: TGTGCCAGCACAGGCAGAGTTAGCACAGATACGCAGTATTTT. The entire variable domain, with the rest obtained from reference TRBV25-1 and TRBJ2-3, is as follows: EADIYQTPRYLVIGTGKKITLECSQTMGHDKMYWYQQDPGMELHLIHYSYGVNSTEKGDLSSESTVSRIRTEHFPLTLESARPSHTSQYLCASTGRVSTDTQYFGPGTRLTVL.

The CDR3 sequence: CASSPDGNNEQFF. CDR3 nucleotides: TGTGCCAGCTCACCGGACGGAAACAATGAGCAGTTCTTC. The V call is TRBV18, the J call TRBJ2-1; no definite D call. Trimming removed 3 bases from V and 5 bases from J, with 8 bases in between. The germline gives CDR1 KGHSH, CDR2 LQKENI. The CDR3 runs to 13 residues.

The gene calls are TRBV7-6 and TRBJ2-1, with 9 bases that match TRBD2. Germline V gene sequence: CDR1 SGHVS, CDR2 FNYEAQ. This CDR3 comprises 17 residues. Unmatched junction bases numbered 13, after V lost 4 bases and J lost 6 bases. CDR3 nucleotide sequence: TGTGCCAGCAGCTCCGGAGATAGCGGGAGAGCAACCAATGAGCAGTTCTTC. The encoded protein is CASSSGDSGRATNEQFF.

The chain has TRBV11-3 and TRBJ2-2; TRBD1 matches 11 bases. The CDR3 extends over 16 amino acids. Germline loops: CDR1 SGHNT, CDR2 YENEEA. V shed 0 bases, J shed 4 bases, and the junction held 1 base outside the gene matches. CDR3 nucleotide sequence: TGTGCCAGCAGCTTAGATGGGACAGGGGGCACCGGGGAGCTGTTTTTT. Translating gives CASSLDGTGGTGELFF.

This chain uses TRBV28 with TRBJ1-6; D remains ambiguous. Trimming took 3 bases from V and 8 from J, leaving 14 bases between them. Germline V gene lookup returns CDR1 MDHEN and CDR2 SYDVKM. This CDR3 contains 15 residues. CDR3 in DNA: TGTGCCAGCAGTTTCGGCAGCGGGATGGATTCACCCCTCCACTTT. This translates into CASSFGSGMDSPLHF. Full variable domain (remainder filled in from reference TRBV28 and TRBJ1-6): DVKVTQSSRYLVKRTGEKVFLECVQDMDHENMFWYRQDPGLGLRLIYFSYDVKMKEKGDIPEGYSVSREKKERFSLILESASTNQTSMYLCASSFGSGMDSPLHFGNGTRLTVT.

The rearrangement links TRBV5-4 to TRBJ2-1; 7 positions agree with TRBD1. Germline assignment: CDR1 SGHNT and CDR2 YYREEE (reference sequence). J lost 2 bases, V lost 4 bases, and 6 bases had no gene match. The CDR3 covers 15 residues. For the CDR3, the DNA is TGTGCCAGCAGCCCGACAGGGATCACCTACAATGAGCAGTTCTTC. This sequence encodes CASSPTGITYNEQFF.

The chain has TRBV21-1 and TRBJ1-1. TRBV21-1 is a listed pseudogene. This CDR3 spans 13 amino acids. The CDR3 here is CASSKRGQTEAFF. CDR3 sequence (DNA): TGTGCCAGCAGCAAACGAGGCCAGACTGAAGCTTTCTTT.

V usage is TRBV4-1 and J usage is TRBJ2-2; the D is unclear. Germline V gives CDR1 MGHRA, CDR2 YSYEKL. CDR3 length: 13 residues. Trimming took off 4 bases at V and 1 base at J, with 4 bases between the two ends. CDR3 residues: CASSRQNTGELFF. CDR3 nucleotide sequence: TGCGCCAGCAGCCGACAGAACACCGGGGAGCTGTTTTTT.

This clone showed up just a few times. The chain carries TRBV11-2 and TRBJ2-7, with 12 bases that match TRBD2. The CDR3 sequence is 14 residues long. Per germline, CDR1 SGHAT and CDR2 FQNNGV. V lost 7 bases, J lost 5 bases, and 6 bases stayed unmatched. CDR3 region: CASIPTSGSNEQYF. CDR3 sequence (DNA): TGTGCCAGCATCCCGACTAGCGGGAGTAACGAGCAGTACTTC.

The genes are TRBV29-1 and TRBJ2-1, with D perhaps TRBD2 (5 bases). Trimming shortened V by 7 bases and J by 8 bases, and 18 bases separated the two germline ends. Germline lookup yields CDR1 SQVTM and CDR2 ANQGSEA. CDR3 length: 13 residues. CDR3 sequence (DNA): TGCAGCGCCCCCGGGGTAGCCTGGGATGAGCAGTTCTTC. As protein: CSAPGVAWDEQFF.

The J gene is TRBJ2-1, the V gene TRBV14, with 12 bases lining up with TRBD2. There are 16 residues in the CDR3. Germline V gene sequence: CDR1 SGHDN, CDR2 FVKESK. V was pared by 1 base and J by 6 bases, with 4 bases of the junction left unmatched. For the CDR3, the DNA is TGTGCCAGCAGCCAAGCAAGGACTAGCGGGGCCAATGAGCAGTTCTTC. Protein: CASSQARTSGANEQFF. Drawing the rest from reference TRBV14 and TRBJ2-1, the complete variable domain is EAGVTQFPSHSVIEKGQTVTLRCDPISGHDNLYWYRRVMGKEIKFLLHFVKESKQDESGMPNNRFLAERTGGTYSTLKVQPAELEDSGVYFCASSQARTSGANEQFFGPGTRLTVL.

The rearrangement joins TRBV7-3 to TRBJ1-1, with D uncertain. Between the trimmed V and J ends, which lost 2 bases and 1 base, there was a span of 11 bases. CDR3 size: 15 residues. Germline values: CDR1 SGHTA, CDR2 FQGTGA. In nucleotides, the CDR3 is TGTGCCAGCAGCTTATCCCGGACGGAGAACACTGAAGCTTTCTTT. This translates into CASSLSRTENTEAFF.

This chain uses TRBV5-5 with TRBJ2-7, with TRBD1 matching over 7 bases. The ends lost 0 bases at V and 6 bases at J; junction bases unmatched: 3. The V gene's germline CDR1 is SGHKS and CDR2 YYEKEE (reference sequence). The CDR3 loop spans 13 amino acids. The CDR3 coding sequence is TGTGCCAGCAGCTTGGACAACAGGGGCGAGCAGTACTTC. Protein: CASSLDNRGEQYF.

This sequence joins TRBV28 and TRBJ2-4; D is ambiguous. This CDR3 is 14 amino acids long. The germline CDR1 and CDR2 sequences are MDHEN and SYDVKM. The V end lost 6 bases, the J end lost 6 bases, and 15 bases lay between the germline ends. In DNA, the CDR3 is TGTGCCAGCAGAGTTGAGTCTAGTCCAAACATTCAGTACTTC. This sequence encodes CASRVESSPNIQYF.

The chain uses TRBV28 and TRBJ2-7, with 14 bases that match TRBD2. V dropped 3 bases and J dropped 7; count of bases not matched to a gene: 14. CDR1 is MDHEN, CDR2 SYDVKM, per germline. The CDR3 has 18 residues. The CDR3 here is CASSLIQRIGTSGSEQYF. The CDR3 DNA is TGTGCCAGCAGTTTGATCCAGAGGATAGGGACTAGCGGGAGTGAGCAGTACTTC.

The chain uses TRBV19 and TRBJ1-5; 8 nucleotides line up with TRBD1. The CDR3 covers 21 residues. The J segment lost 1 base and the V segment lost 7 bases, leaving 24 bases of the junction unmatched. Germline V lookup: CDR1 LNHDA, CDR2 SQIVND (reference sequence). As DNA, the CDR3 is TGTGCCAGTATTGGCCTGAATTGGAGTGGACAGGGACCTTTCAGCAATCAGCCCCAGCATTTT. Residues: CASIGLNWSGQGPFSNQPQHF.

This clone was recorded a few times. The J gene is TRBJ2-5, the V gene TRBV4-3; 10 positions match TRBD2. CDR1 is LGHNA, CDR2 YSLEER, per germline. The CDR3 is 16 amino acids. Losses at the gene ends were 4 bases for V and 5 bases for J; bases not matched to a gene: 10. CDR3 coding DNA: TGCGCCAGCAGCCCCTCGCTAGCGGGAGAAGGTGAGACCCAGTACTTC. Its translation: CASSPSLAGEGETQYF.

This clone was seen only a few times. The chain uses TRBV6-1 and TRBJ2-1, with 11 positions matching TRBD2. V was pared by 4 bases and J by 8 bases, with 7 bases of the junction left unmatched. The CDR3 runs to 15 residues. Germline CDR1 and CDR2: MNHNS and SASEGT. CDR3: CASSVTSGNTDEQFF. In nucleotides, the CDR3 is TGTGCCAGCAGTGTGACTAGCGGGAATACCGATGAGCAGTTCTTC.

This rearrangement joins TRBV19 to TRBJ2-2; 10 bases align to TRBD2. After removal of 2 bases from V and 3 bases from J, the junction contained 0 bases not matched to a gene. The CDR3 length is 15 residues. Germline V gives CDR1 LNHDA, CDR2 SQIVND (reference sequence). The chain's CDR3 is CASSILAGDTGELFF. CDR3 bases: TGTGCCAGTAGTATACTAGCGGGAGACACCGGGGAGCTGTTTTTT.

In its sample, this clone was seen once. The chain combines TRBV6-5 with TRBJ2-7; tentatively, D is TRBD1 or TRBD2 (5 bases each). The CDR3 is 13 residues long. Trimming removed 3 bases from V and 2 bases from J, with 8 bases in between. Germline V gene sequence: CDR1 MNHEY, CDR2 SVGAGI. CDR3 amino acids: CASSYLGPYEQYF. The CDR3 DNA is TGTGCCAGCAGTTATCTGGGACCCTACGAGCAGTACTTC.